This paragraph covers one T cell receptor beta chain sequence. The antigen remains undetermined. This entry belongs to a study of OX40 agonist ivuxolimab in advanced cancers. Study-wide context: Patients treated during dose escalation were battling hepatocellular carcinoma, melanoma, renal cell or head and neck cancer.

Study-wide findings and caveats: Among expanded peripheral T cells, antigen specificity went undetermined. Certain nonresponders additionally had low normalized T-cell clonal expansion. On average, CD8+ T cells had more expanded clones than CD4+.

Measured with immunoSEQ multiplex PCR; TCRdb has only the in-frame clones, and not every one. The table has some 44,000 clones, roughly 80% seen once. The V end was cut by 0 bases, the J end by 11 bases, with 8 bases between. Germline V gene lookup returns CDR1 SGHRS and CDR2 YFSETQ. The CDR3 contains 11 residues. This clonotype was sampled from an adult with an advanced solid tumor such as melanoma, head and neck, liver or kidney cancer. This chain uses TRBV5-1 with TRBJ1-1; no reliable D call. Sequenced here: CD4+ or CD8+ T cells sorted from blood, sampled in a trial of the OX40 agonist ivuxolimab. CDR3 nucleotides: TGCGCCAGCAGCTTGGACGGGCAGGCTTTCTTT. The encoded protein is CASSLDGQAFF.